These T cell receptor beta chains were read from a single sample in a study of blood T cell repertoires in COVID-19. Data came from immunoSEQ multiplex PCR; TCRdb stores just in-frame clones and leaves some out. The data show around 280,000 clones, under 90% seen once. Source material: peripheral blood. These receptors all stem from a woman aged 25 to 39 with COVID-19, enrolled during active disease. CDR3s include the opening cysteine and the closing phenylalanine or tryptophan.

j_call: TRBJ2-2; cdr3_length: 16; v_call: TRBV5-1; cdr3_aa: CASSLDTGGYTGELFF
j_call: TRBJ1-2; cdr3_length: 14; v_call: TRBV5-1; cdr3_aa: CASRNDAGAYGYTF
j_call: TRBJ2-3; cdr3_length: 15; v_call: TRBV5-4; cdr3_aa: CASSSRTGLTDTQYF
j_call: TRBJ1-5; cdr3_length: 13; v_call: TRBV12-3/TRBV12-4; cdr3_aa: CASGSGQGQPQHF
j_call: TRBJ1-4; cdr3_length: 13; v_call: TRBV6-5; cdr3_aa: CASLGGIGEKLFF
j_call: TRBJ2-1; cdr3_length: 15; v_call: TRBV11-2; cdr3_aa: CASSLGYGLGDEQFF
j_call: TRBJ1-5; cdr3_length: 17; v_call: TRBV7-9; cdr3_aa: CASSLRQGARSNQPQHF
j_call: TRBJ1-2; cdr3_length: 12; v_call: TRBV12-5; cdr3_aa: CASGLAGSGYTF
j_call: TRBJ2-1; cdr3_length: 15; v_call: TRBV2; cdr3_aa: CASIGGYDSYNEQFF
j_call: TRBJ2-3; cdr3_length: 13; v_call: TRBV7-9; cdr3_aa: CASGRGAGDTQYF